The entry below describes one T cell receptor (beta chain). This entry is derived from a study of technical replicates of blood from a handful of donors. Method: immunoSEQ multiplex PCR; TCRdb's copy keeps in-frame clones and lacks some. Found here are tens of thousands of clones, approximately 83% of them singletons; the top ten hold about 5%. This CDR3 contains 20 residues. Germline V gene lookup returns CDR1 SGHTA and CDR2 FQGTGA. Trimming took 5 bases from V and 2 from J, leaving 31 bases between them. The sequence derives from a human donor in good health. Some clones in this sample may be carry-over from other donors' samples. Specimen: PBMCs. The chain links TRBV7-3 to TRBJ2-7, with D perhaps matching TRBD1 (6 bases). In nucleotides, the CDR3 is TGTGCCAGCAGCCCCCAAATTGGTAAACCGGGACACCTCGTCCCCTACGAGCAGTACTTC. It specifies CASSPQIGKPGHLVPYEQYF.